The rows below give T cell receptor beta chains drawn from one sample of a study of blood T cells in healthy people across ages. TCRdb re-called the 5' RACE reads through MiXCR, storing one row per CDR3 protein. The data show some 800,000 distinct CDR3 sequences, around 43% seen once. What was sequenced was blood. The receptors were sampled from a man in his 60s in good health. The CDR3 runs from the conserved cysteine through the conserved F or W. The D gene is left open where the match is weak. For some rows the clone size is stated as once, few or many, or as a class when expanded; others skip it.

CDR3 protein: CASSFFPVSGVQETQYF
CDR3 DNA: TGTGCCAGCAGCTTTTTCCCGGTTAGCGGAGTCCAAGAGACCCAGTACTTC
D gene: .
V gene: TRBV5-5
clone size: once
J gene: TRBJ2-5

CDR3 protein: CASSYGGRYNEQFF
CDR3 DNA: TGTGCCAGTAGCTATGGGGGGCGATACAATGAGCAGTTCTTC
D gene: .
V gene: TRBV19
clone size: few
J gene: TRBJ2-1

CDR3 protein: CASSLVSPPRDYGYTF
CDR3 DNA: TGTGCCAGCAGCTTAGTCTCCCCTCCGAGGGACTATGGCTACACCTTC
D gene: .
V gene: TRBV7-8
clone size: few
J gene: TRBJ1-2

CDR3 protein: CASSSRDRGAYNEQFF
CDR3 DNA: TGTGCCAGCAGCTCCCGGGACAGGGGCGCTTACAATGAGCAGTTCTTC
D gene: TRBD1
V gene: TRBV7-8
clone size: .
J gene: TRBJ2-1

CDR3 protein: CASSYRTSGRSDTQYF
CDR3 DNA: TGTGCCAGCAGTTACCGGACTAGCGGGAGATCAGATACGCAGTATTTT
D gene: TRBD2
V gene: TRBV6-6
clone size: .
J gene: TRBJ2-3

CDR3 protein: CASSQDRSQETQYF
CDR3 DNA: TGCGCCAGCAGCCAAGATCGCAGTCAAGAGACCCAGTACTTC
D gene: .
V gene: TRBV4-3
clone size: few
J gene: TRBJ2-5

CDR3 protein: CASSFIPLAASGANVLTF
CDR3 DNA: TGTGCCAGCAGTTTTATCCCGCTGGCTGCCTCTGGGGCCAACGTCCTGACTTTC
D gene: .
V gene: TRBV12-3/TRBV12-4
clone size: .
J gene: TRBJ2-6

CDR3 protein: CASSYSTGFYEQYF
CDR3 DNA: TGTGCCAGCAGTTACTCGACCGGATTCTACGAGCAGTACTTC
D gene: .
V gene: TRBV6-6
clone size: .
J gene: TRBJ2-7

CDR3 protein: CASSTTGSPPNEQFF
CDR3 DNA: TGCGCCAGCAGCACCACAGGCTCCCCACCCAATGAGCAGTTCTTC
D gene: .
V gene: TRBV5-1
clone size: .
J gene: TRBJ2-1

CDR3 protein: CASSPDAGPNTEAFF
CDR3 DNA: TGTGCCAGCAGCCCTGACGCGGGTCCGAACACTGAAGCTTTCTTT
D gene: .
V gene: TRBV7-2
clone size: .
J gene: TRBJ1-1

CDR3 protein: CASSFRTGGETQYF
CDR3 DNA: TGTGCCAGCAGTTTCCGGACAGGGGGGGAGACCCAGTACTTC
D gene: TRBD1
V gene: TRBV12-3/TRBV12-4
clone size: .
J gene: TRBJ2-5

CDR3 protein: CASSKDTTDTQYF
CDR3 DNA: TGCGCCAGCAGCAAAGACACCACAGATACGCAGTATTTT
D gene: .
V gene: TRBV5-1
clone size: few
J gene: TRBJ2-3

CDR3 protein: CTSSLGVVTEAFF
CDR3 DNA: TGTACCAGTTCCCTAGGGGTGGTCACTGAAGCTTTCTTT
D gene: .
V gene: TRBV6-6
clone size: .
J gene: TRBJ1-1

CDR3 protein: CASSLQGRGFYEQYF
CDR3 DNA: TGTGCCAGCAGTTTACAGGGACGGGGATTCTACGAGCAGTACTTC
D gene: .
V gene: TRBV14
clone size: few
J gene: TRBJ2-7

CDR3 protein: CASSLATSGGLDTQYF
CDR3 DNA: TGTGCCAGCAGCTTAGCTACTAGCGGGGGATTGGATACGCAGTATTTT
D gene: TRBD2
V gene: TRBV7-2
clone size: .
J gene: TRBJ2-3

CDR3 protein: CSARVDYPDTQYF
CDR3 DNA: TGCAGTGCTAGAGTTGACTACCCAGATACGCAGTATTTT
D gene: .
V gene: TRBV20-1
clone size: few
J gene: TRBJ2-3

CDR3 protein: CASSFRTFRRNEQFF
CDR3 DNA: TGTGCCAGCAGTTTTAGGACCTTTCGTCGGAATGAGCAGTTCTTC
D gene: .
V gene: TRBV12-3/TRBV12-4
clone size: few
J gene: TRBJ2-1

CDR3 protein: CASSLGPGQGATEAFF
CDR3 DNA: TGCGCCAGCAGCTTGGGTCCGGGACAGGGGGCGACTGAAGCTTTCTTT
D gene: TRBD1
V gene: TRBV5-1
clone size: .
J gene: TRBJ1-1

CDR3 protein: CASQDPTNYGYTF
CDR3 DNA: TGTGCCAGCCAGGATCCTACTAACTATGGCTACACCTTC
D gene: .
V gene: TRBV6-5
clone size: .
J gene: TRBJ1-2

CDR3 protein: CASRGGQGELGEQYF
CDR3 DNA: TGTGCCAGTCGAGGTGGACAGGGGGAACTAGGAGAGCAGTACTTC
D gene: TRBD1
V gene: TRBV12-3/TRBV12-4
clone size: .
J gene: TRBJ2-5

CDR3 protein: CASSFGDRSSYNEQFF
CDR3 DNA: TGCGCCAGCAGCTTCGGTGACCGAAGCTCCTACAATGAGCAGTTCTTC
D gene: .
V gene: TRBV5-1
clone size: few
J gene: TRBJ2-1

CDR3 protein: CASSKTSGYTDTQYF
CDR3 DNA: TGTGCCAGCAGCAAAACTAGCGGGTACACAGATACGCAGTATTTT
D gene: TRBD2
V gene: TRBV7-9
clone size: .
J gene: TRBJ2-3

CDR3 protein: CASSFTTGTGGTDTQYF
CDR3 DNA: TGTGCCAGCAGCTTCACCACCGGGACAGGGGGCACAGATACGCAGTATTTT
D gene: TRBD1
V gene: TRBV7-3
clone size: once
J gene: TRBJ2-3

CDR3 protein: CASSRGMVRNQPQHF
CDR3 DNA: TGTGCCAGCAGCAGGGGAATGGTCCGTAATCAGCCCCAGCATTTT
D gene: .
V gene: TRBV5-6
clone size: .
J gene: TRBJ1-5

CDR3 protein: CASRLVNGLTFPGELFF
CDR3 DNA: TGTGCCAGCAGATTAGTTAACGGACTGACTTTCCCCGGGGAGCTGTTTTTT
D gene: .
V gene: TRBV7-9
clone size: .
J gene: TRBJ2-2

CDR3 protein: CSARDGEGQTYEQYF
CDR3 DNA: TGCAGTGCTAGAGATGGGGAGGGACAAACCTACGAGCAGTACTTC
D gene: .
V gene: TRBV20-1
clone size: .
J gene: TRBJ2-7

CDR3 protein: CSARGQGTGEQYF
CDR3 DNA: TGCAGTGCTAGGGGACAGGGAACGGGCGAGCAGTACTTC
D gene: TRBD1
V gene: TRBV20-1
clone size: few
J gene: TRBJ2-7

CDR3 protein: CASSLERVNTEVFF
CDR3 DNA: TGTGCCAGTAGCCTGGAAAGGGTCAACACTGAAGTTTTCTTT
D gene: .
V gene: TRBV19
clone size: .
J gene: TRBJ1-1

CDR3 protein: CSAQSSGVDEQYF
CDR3 DNA: TGCAGTGCCCAGAGTAGCGGGGTTGACGAGCAGTACTTC
D gene: TRBD2
V gene: TRBV20-1
clone size: .
J gene: TRBJ2-7

CDR3 protein: CASSLGTGNTDTQYF
CDR3 DNA: TGTGCCAGCAGCTTAGGGACAGGAAACACAGATACGCAGTATTTT
D gene: TRBD1
V gene: TRBV7-9
clone size: few
J gene: TRBJ2-3

CDR3 protein: CSARASGRAAGELFF
CDR3 DNA: TGCAGTGCTAGGGCTAGCGGGAGGGCCGCCGGGGAGCTGTTTTTT
D gene: TRBD2
V gene: TRBV20-1
clone size: .
J gene: TRBJ2-2

CDR3 protein: CASSQSSGSETQYF
CDR3 DNA: TGTGCCAGCAGCCAATCCTCGGGGTCAGAGACCCAGTACTTC
D gene: .
V gene: TRBV3-1
clone size: few
J gene: TRBJ2-5

CDR3 protein: CASNRNSGANVLTF
CDR3 DNA: TGTGCCAGCAACAGGAACTCTGGGGCCAACGTCCTGACTTTC
D gene: .
V gene: TRBV11-2
clone size: .
J gene: TRBJ2-6